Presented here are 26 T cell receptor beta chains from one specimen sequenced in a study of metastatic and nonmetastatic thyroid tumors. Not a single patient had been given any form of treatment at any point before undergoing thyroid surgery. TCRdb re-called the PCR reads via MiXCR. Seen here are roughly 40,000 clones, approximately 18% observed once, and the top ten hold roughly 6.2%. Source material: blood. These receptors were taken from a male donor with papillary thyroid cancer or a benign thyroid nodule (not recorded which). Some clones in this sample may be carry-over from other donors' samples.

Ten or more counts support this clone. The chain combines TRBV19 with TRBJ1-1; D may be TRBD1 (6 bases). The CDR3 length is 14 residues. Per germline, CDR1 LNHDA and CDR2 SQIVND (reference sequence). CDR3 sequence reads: CASRPGARNTEAFF. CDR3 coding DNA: TGTGCTTCACGTCCAGGGGCGCGTAACACTGAAGCTTTCTTT.

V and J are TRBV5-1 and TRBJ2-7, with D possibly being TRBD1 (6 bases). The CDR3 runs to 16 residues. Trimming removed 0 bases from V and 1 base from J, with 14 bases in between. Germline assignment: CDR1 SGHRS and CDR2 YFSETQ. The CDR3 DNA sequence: TGCGCCAGCAGCTTGGCAATGGGGCAGGGGTCCTACGAGCAGTACTTC. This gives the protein CASSLAMGQGSYEQYF.

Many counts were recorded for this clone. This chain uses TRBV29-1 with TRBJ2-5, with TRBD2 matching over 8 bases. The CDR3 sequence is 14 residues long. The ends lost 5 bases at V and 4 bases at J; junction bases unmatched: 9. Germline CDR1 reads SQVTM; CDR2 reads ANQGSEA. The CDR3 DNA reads TGCAGCGTTCGTACCGGGACTAGAGTAGAGACCCAGTACTTC. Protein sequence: CSVRTGTRVETQYF.

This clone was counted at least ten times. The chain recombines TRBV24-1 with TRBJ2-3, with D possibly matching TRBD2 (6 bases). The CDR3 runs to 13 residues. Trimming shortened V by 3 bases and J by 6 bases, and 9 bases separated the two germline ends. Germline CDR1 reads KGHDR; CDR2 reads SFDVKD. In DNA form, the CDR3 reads TGTGCCACCAGTGATCTCCTAGCGGATACGCAGTATTTT. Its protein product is CATSDLLADTQYF.

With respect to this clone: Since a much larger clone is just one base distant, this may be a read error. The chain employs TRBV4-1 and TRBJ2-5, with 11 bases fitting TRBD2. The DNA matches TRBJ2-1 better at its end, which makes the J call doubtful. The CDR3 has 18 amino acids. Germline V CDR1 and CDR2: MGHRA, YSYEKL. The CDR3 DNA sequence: TGCGCCAGCAGCCAAGATTTTAGCGGGGGGGCCCCCTACAATGAGCAGTTCTTC. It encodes CASSQDFSGGAPYNEQFF.

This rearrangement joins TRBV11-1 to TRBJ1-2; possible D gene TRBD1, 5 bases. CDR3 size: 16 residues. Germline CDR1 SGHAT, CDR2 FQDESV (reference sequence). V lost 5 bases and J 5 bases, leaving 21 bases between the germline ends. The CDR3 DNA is TGTGCCAGCAGCCTAGAGTACTCCGTTGAGGGGTATGGCTACACCTTC. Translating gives CASSLEYSVEGYGYTF. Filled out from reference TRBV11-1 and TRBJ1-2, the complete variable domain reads EAEVAQSPRYKITEKSQAVAFWCDPISGHATLYWYRQILGQGPELLVQFQDESVVDDSQLPKDRFSAERLKGVDSTLKIQPAELGDSAMYLCASSLEYSVEGYGYTFGSGTRLTVV.

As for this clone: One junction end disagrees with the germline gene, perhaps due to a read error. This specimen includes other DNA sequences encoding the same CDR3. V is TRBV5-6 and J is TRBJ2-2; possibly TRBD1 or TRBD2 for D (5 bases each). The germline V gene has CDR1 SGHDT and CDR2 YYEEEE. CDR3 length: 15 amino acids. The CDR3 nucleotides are TGTGCCAGCAGGAGGTCAGTAACCCGGGACGGCGAGCTGTTCTTT. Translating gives CASRRSVTRDGELFF.

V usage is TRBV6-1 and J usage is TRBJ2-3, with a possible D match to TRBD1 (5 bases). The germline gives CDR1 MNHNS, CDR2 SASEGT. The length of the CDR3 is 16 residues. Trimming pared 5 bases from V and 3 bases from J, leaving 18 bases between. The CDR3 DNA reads TGTGCCAGCAGTCAACGCCAGGGTTGCGAAACAGATACGCAGTATTTT. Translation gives CASSQRQGCETDTQYF.

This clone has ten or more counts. CDR3 sequence reads: CSASPSGETQYF. For the CDR3, the DNA is TGCAGTGCAAGCCCCTCGGGGGAGACCCAGTACTTC. The chain links TRBV20-1 to TRBJ2-5, with D tentatively TRBD2 (5 bases). Trimming removed 6 bases at V and 5 bases at J, with 13 bases between. Looked up from germline, CDR1 is DFQATT and CDR2 is SNEGSKA (reference sequence). The CDR3 consists of 12 residues.

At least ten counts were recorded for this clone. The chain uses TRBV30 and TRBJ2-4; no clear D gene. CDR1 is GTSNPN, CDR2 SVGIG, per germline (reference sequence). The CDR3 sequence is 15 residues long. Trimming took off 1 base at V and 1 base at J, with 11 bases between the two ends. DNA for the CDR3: TGTGCCTGGAGTGGGAAATATAGGGCCAAAAACATTCAGTACTTC. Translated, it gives CAWSGKYRAKNIQYF.

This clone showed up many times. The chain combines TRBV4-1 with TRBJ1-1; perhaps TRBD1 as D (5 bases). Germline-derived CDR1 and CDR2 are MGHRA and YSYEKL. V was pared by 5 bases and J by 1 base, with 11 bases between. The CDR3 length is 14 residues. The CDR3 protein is CASSVLGQNTEAFF. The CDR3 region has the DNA TGCGCCAGCAGCGTCCTGGGGCAGAACACTGAAGCTTTCTTT.

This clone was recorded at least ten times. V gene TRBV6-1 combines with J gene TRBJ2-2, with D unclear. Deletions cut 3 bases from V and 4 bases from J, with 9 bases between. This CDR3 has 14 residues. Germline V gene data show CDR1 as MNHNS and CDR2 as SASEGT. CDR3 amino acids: CASSDPMTTGELFF. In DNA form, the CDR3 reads TGTGCCAGCAGTGATCCGATGACCACCGGGGAGCTGTTTTTT.

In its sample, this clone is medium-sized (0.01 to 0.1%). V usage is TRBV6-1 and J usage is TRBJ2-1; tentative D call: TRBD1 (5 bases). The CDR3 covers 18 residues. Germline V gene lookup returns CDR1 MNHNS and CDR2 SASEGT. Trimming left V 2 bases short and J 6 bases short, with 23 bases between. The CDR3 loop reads CASSEPRQGSFFSNEQFF. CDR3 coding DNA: TGTGCCAGCAGTGAACCCCGTCAGGGCAGTTTTTTTTCCAATGAGCAGTTCTTC.

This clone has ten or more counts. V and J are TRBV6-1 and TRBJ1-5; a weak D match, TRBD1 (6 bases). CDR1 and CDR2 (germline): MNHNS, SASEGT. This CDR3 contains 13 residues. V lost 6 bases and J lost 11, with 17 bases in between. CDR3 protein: CASRGDRSEAQHF. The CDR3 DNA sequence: TGTGCCAGCAGAGGAGACAGGTCCGAGGCCCAGCATTTT.

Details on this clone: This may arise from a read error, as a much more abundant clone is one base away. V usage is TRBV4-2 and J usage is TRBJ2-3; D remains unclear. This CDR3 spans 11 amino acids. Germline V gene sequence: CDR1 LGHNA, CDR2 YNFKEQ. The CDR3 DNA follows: TGTGCCATCAGCCAAGAATCCCTCCGGTATTTT. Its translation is CAISQESLRYF.

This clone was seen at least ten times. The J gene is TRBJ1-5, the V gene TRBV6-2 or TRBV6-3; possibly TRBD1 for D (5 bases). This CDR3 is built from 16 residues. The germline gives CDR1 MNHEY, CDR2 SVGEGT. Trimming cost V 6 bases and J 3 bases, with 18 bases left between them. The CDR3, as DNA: TGTGCCAGCAGGGGGGGTGGGCTCAGTCCCAATCAGCCCCAGCATTTT. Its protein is CASRGGGLSPNQPQHF.

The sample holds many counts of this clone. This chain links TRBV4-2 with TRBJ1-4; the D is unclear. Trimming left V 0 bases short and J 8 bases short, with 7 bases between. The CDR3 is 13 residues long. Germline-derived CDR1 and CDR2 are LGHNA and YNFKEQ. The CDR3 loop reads CASSQERGEKLFF. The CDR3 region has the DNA TGTGCCAGCAGCCAAGAGAGAGGAGAAAAACTGTTTTTT.

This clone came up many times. Here the CDR3 reads CSAPGDNYEQYF. DNA for the CDR3: TGCAGTGCGCCTGGGGACAACTACGAGCAGTACTTC. The V and J genes are TRBV20-1 and TRBJ2-7; maybe TRBD1 (6 bases). This CDR3 spans 12 amino acids. V lost 6 bases, J lost 3 bases, and 12 bases lay in between. CDR1 is DFQATT, CDR2 SNEGSKA, per germline (reference sequence).

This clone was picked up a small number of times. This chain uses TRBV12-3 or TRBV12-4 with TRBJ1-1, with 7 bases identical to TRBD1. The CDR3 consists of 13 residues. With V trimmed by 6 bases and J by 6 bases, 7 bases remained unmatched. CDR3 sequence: CASSVRGYAEAFF. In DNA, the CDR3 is TGTGCCAGCAGCGTCAGGGGGTATGCTGAAGCTTTCTTT.

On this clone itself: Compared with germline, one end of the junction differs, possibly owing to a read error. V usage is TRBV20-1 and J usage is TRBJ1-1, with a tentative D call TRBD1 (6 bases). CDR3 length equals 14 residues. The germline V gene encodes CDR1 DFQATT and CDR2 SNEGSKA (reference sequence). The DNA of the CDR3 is TGCAGTGCTAGAGATATTGGGGGGCACACTGAAGCTTCCTTT. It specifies CSARDIGGHTEASF.

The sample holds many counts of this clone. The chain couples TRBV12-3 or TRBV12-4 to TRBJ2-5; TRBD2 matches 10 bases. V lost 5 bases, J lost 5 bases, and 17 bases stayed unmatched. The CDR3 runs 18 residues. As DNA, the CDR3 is TGTGCCAGCAGTCCCCAGGTAGGGGCTAGCGGGAGAGGGGAGACCCAGTACTTC. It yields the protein CASSPQVGASGRGETQYF.

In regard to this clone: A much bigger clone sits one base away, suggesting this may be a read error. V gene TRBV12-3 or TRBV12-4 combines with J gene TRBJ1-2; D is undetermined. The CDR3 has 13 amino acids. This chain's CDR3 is CAGSLDVNYGYTF. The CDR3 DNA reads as TGTGCCGGCAGTTTGGACGTTAACTATGGCTACACCTTC.

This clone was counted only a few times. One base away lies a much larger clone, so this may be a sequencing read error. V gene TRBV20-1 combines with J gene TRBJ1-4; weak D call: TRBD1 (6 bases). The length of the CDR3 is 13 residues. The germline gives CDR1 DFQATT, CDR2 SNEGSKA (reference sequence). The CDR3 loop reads CSARNQGNEKLLF. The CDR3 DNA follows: TGCAGTGCTAGAAACCAGGGGAATGAAAAACTGCTTTTT.

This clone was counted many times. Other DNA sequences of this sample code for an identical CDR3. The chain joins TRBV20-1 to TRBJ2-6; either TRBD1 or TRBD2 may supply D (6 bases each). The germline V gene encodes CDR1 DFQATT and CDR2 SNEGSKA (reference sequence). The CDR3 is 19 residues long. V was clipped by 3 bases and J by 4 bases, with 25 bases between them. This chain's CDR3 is CSASPVGGRGVRGANVLTF. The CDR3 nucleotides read TGCAGTGCTAGTCCAGTAGGGGGGAGAGGGGTGCGAGGGGCCAACGTCCTGACTTTC.

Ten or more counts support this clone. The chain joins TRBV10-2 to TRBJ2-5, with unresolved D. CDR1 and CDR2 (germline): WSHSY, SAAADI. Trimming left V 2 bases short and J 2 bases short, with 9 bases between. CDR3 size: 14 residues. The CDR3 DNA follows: TGCGCCAGCAGTGAGGGTTGGGTACAAGAGACCCAGTACTTC. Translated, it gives CASSEGWVQETQYF.

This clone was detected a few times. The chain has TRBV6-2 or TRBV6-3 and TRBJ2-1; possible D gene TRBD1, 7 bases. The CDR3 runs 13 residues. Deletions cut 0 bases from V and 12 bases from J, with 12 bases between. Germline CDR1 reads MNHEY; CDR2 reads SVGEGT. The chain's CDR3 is CASSYSFQGGQFF. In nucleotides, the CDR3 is TGTGCCAGCAGTTACTCGTTCCAGGGGGGGCAGTTCTTC.